The 2 T cell receptor beta chains reported below all come from one sample, sequenced in a study of cytomegalovirus exposure and HLA in healthy donors. The PCR was carried out with 60 Vbeta primers and 13 Jbeta primers. Only in-frame clones appear in the TCRdb table, and some are missing; sequencing was by immunoSEQ multiplex PCR. Among some 200,000 clones, approximately 80% were seen once, and the ten largest hold around 1.7%. What was sequenced was PBMCs. The receptors come from a woman younger than 30 in good health and CMV-seronegative.

J is TRBJ2-3 and V is TRBV11-3, with 9 bases fitting TRBD2. The length of the CDR3 is 15 residues. With V trimmed by 4 bases and J by 4 bases, 6 bases remained unmatched. The germline gives CDR1 SGHNT, CDR2 YENEEA. The CDR3 region has the DNA TGTGCCAGCAGCTCCAGGGCGGGAGGGCCAGATACGCAGTATTTT. Translation gives CASSSRAGGPDTQYF.

The chain uses TRBV10-3 and TRBJ2-3; possible D gene TRBD1, 5 bases. The CDR3 length is 15 residues. Germline loops: CDR1 ENHRY, CDR2 SYGVKD. V was shortened by 3 bases and J by 6 bases, with 16 bases between the two germline ends. The CDR3 nucleotides are TGTGCCATCAGTGATGTCAGCGTGGGGCACGATACGCAGTATTTT. Residues: CAISDVSVGHDTQYF.